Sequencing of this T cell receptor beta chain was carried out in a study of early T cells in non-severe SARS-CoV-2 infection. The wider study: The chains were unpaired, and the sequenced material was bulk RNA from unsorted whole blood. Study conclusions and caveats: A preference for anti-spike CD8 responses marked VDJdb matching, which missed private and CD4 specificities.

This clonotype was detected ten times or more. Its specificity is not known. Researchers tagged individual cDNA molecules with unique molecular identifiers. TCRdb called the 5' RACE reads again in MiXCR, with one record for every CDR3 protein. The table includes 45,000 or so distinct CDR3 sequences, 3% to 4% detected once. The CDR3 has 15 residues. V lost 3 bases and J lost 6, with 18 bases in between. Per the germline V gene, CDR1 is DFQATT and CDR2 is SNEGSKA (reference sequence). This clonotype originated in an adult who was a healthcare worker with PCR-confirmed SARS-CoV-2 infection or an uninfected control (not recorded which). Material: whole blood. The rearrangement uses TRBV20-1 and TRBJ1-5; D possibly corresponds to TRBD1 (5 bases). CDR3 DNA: TGCAGTGCTAGGGATCCAACTGCGGGGACTCAGCCCCAGCATTTT. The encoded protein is CSARDPTAGTQPQHF.